Presented here are 6 T cell receptor beta chains from one specimen sequenced in a study of blood T cell repertoires in COVID-19. Produced via immunoSEQ multiplex PCR; TCRdb's table is partial and in-frame only. The sample lists about 180,000 clones, 84% occurring once. Sequenced sample: PBMCs or T cells enriched from blood (not recorded which). These receptors were collected from a man aged 50-60 years who had recovered from COVID-19.

The chain joins TRBV10-3 to TRBJ1-3, with D possibly TRBD1 on 6 matching bases. Germline assignment: CDR1 ENHRY and CDR2 SYGVKD. V lost 4 bases and J lost 0, with 10 bases in between. This CDR3 is built from 15 residues. CDR3 residues: CAISGGGLSGNTIYF. For the CDR3, the DNA is TGTGCCATCAGTGGGGGGGGCCTCTCTGGAAACACCATATATTTT.

CDR3 DNA: TGTGCCAGCTCACGAACGACAGGGGGGCAAAGAAACACTGAAGCTTTCTTT. It specifies CASSRTTGGQRNTEAFF. This chain joins TRBV18 and TRBJ1-1; 9 bases agree with TRBD1. The V gene's germline CDR1 is KGHSH and CDR2 LQKENI. The CDR3 covers 17 residues. Germline trimming cut 4 bases from V and 2 bases from J; bases unmatched to any gene: 11.

J is TRBJ2-1 and V is TRBV3-1 (or the pseudogene TRBV3-2), with 7 bases aligning to TRBD2. With 0 bases clipped from V and 5 bases from J, the junction kept 7 bases outside the gene matches. Per the germline V gene, CDR1 is LGHDT and CDR2 is YNNKEL (reference sequence). The CDR3 is made up of 16 amino acids. This chain's CDR3 is CASSQDGASGNNEQFF. In DNA form, the CDR3 reads TGTGCCAGCAGCCAAGATGGAGCTAGCGGAAACAATGAGCAGTTCTTC.

The genes are TRBV2 and TRBJ2-7, with 10 bases aligning to TRBD2. With 2 bases clipped from V and 6 bases from J, the junction kept 13 bases outside the gene matches. Germline V CDR1 and CDR2: SNHLY, FYNNEI. CDR3 size: 17 residues. The CDR3 loop reads CASSERAGGPKSSEQYF. Here the CDR3 DNA reads TGTGCCAGCAGTGAAAGAGCGGGGGGGCCGAAGTCCAGCGAGCAGTACTTC. The variable domain in full, completed from reference TRBV2 and TRBJ2-7, reads EPEVTQTPSHQVTQMGQEVILRCVPISNHLYFYWYRQILGQKVEFLVSFYNNEISEKSEIFDDQFSVERPDGSNFTLKIRSTKLEDSAMYFCASSERAGGPKSSEQYFGPGTRLTVT.

The chain couples TRBV6-1 to TRBJ1-2; D possibly corresponds to TRBD1 (6 bases). In germline, CDR1 is MNHNS, CDR2 SASEGT. CDR3 size: 16 residues. V shed 2 bases and J shed 4 bases, with 17 bases lying between them. CDR3 sequence: CASSELSLQGIYGYTF. The CDR3 DNA sequence: TGTGCCAGCAGTGAACTTTCACTCCAGGGGATCTATGGCTACACCTTC.

This clone was counted once. The chain joins TRBV19 to TRBJ1-2, with TRBD1 matching 7 bases. Germline V gene sequence: CDR1 LNHDA, CDR2 SQIVND (reference sequence). The CDR3 totals 12 residues. Germline trimming cut 6 bases from V and 4 bases from J; bases unmatched to any gene: 2. The CDR3 region is CASRTGSYGYTF. DNA for the CDR3: TGTGCCAGTAGGACAGGGAGCTATGGCTACACCTTC.